This TCR beta chain originates from a study of T-cell reconstitution after alpha-beta-depleted transplantation in children. Study observations and caveats: Where some patients showed high TCRbeta diversity at day 60, it came from recipient T cells and thymic progenitors that had survived. By about two months after transplant, alpha-beta T cells reportedly arose from several hundred graft clones that had expanded.

Preparation of the TCRbeta library was carried out with unique molecular identifiers. TCRdb recomputed calls from the PCR reads with MiXCR, one row per CDR3 protein. The table lists around 270,000 distinct CDR3 sequences, around 9.1% of them singletons. With regard to this clonotype: Its antigen is currently unknown.

This CDR3 has 16 amino acids. Germline V lookup: CDR1 SGHVS, CDR2 FNYEAQ. Trimming left V 4 bases short and J 0 bases short, with 13 bases between. Sequenced here: PBMCs, sampled before TCRalphabeta/CD19-depleted stem cell transplant. This receptor was identified in a boy in the first two years of life with acute myeloid leukemia, due to receive a stem cell transplant. The chain carries TRBV7-6 and TRBJ2-1, with D hard to call. The CDR3 region has the DNA TGTGCCAGCAGCTATGGACGTCCAAGCTCCTACAATGAGCAGTTCTTC. Translating gives CASSYGRPSSYNEQFF.